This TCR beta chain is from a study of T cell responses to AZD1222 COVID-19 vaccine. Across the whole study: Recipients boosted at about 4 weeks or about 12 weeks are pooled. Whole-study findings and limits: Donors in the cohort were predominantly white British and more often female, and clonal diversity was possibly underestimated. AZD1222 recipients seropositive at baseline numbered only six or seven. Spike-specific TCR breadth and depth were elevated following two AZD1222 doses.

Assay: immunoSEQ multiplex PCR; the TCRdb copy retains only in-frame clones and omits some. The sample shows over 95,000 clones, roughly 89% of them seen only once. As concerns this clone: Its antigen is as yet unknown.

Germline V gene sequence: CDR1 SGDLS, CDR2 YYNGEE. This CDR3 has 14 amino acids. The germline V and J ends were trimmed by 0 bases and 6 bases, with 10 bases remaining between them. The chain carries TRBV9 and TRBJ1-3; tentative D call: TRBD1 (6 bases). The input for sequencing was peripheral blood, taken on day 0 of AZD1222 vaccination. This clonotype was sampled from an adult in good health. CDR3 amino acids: CASSVERGSNTIYF. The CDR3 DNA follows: TGTGCCAGCAGCGTAGAGAGGGGGTCAAACACCATATATTTT.